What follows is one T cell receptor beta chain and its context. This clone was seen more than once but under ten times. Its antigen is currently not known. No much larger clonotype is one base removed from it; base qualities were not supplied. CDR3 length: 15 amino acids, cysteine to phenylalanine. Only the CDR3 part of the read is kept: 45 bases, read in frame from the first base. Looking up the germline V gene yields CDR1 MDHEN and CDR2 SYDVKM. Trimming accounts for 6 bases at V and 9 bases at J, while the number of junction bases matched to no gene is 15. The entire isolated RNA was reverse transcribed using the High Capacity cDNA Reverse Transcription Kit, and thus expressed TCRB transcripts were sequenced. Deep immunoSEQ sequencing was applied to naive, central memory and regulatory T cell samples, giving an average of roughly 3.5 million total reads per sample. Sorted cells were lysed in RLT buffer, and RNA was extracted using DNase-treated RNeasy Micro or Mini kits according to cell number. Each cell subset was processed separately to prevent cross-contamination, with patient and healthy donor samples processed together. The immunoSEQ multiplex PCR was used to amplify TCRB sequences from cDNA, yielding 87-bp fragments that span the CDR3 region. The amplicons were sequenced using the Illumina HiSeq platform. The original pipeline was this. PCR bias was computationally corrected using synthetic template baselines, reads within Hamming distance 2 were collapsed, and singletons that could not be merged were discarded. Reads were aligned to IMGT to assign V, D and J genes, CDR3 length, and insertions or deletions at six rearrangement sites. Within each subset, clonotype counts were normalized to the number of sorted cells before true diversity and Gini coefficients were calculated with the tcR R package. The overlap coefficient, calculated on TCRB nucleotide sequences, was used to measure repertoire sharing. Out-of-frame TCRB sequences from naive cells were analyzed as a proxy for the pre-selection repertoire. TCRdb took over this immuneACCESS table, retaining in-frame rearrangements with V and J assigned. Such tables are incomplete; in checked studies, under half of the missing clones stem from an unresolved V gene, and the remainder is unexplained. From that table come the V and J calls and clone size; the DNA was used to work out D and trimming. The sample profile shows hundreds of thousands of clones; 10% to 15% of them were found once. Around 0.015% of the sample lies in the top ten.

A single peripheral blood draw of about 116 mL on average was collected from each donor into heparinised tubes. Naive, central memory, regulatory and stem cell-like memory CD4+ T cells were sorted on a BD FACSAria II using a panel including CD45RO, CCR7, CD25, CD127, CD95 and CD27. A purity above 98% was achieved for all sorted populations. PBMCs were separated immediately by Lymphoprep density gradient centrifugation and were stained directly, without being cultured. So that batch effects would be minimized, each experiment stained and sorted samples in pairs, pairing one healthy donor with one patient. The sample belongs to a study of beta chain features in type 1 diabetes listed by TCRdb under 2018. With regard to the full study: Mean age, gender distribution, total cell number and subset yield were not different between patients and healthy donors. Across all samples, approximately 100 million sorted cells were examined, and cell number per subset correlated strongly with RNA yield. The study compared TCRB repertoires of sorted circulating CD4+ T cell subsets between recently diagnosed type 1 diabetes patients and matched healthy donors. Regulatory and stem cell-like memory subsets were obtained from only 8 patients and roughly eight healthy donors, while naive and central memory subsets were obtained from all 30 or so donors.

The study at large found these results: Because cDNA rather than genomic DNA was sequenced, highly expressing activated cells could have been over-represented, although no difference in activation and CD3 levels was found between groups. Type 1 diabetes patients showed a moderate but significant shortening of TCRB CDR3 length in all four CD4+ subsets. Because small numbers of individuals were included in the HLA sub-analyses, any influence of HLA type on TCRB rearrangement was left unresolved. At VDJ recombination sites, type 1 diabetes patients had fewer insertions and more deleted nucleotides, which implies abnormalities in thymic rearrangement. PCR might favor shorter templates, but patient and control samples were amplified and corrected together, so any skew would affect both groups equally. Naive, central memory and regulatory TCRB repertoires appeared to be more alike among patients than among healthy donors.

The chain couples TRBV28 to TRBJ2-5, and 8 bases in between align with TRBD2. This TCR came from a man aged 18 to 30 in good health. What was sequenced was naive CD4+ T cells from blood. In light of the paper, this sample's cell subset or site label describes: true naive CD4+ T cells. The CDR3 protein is CASSLPTSGRGAQYF. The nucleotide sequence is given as TGTGCCAGCAGCCTACCCACCAGCGGGAGAGGGGCCCAGTACTTC. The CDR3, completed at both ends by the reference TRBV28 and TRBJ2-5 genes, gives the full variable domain DVKVTQSSRYLVKRTGEKVFLECVQDMDHENMFWYRQDPGLGLRLIYFSYDVKMKEKGDIPEGYSVSREKKERFSLILESASTNQTSMYLCASSLPTSGRGAQYFGPGTRLLVL.